This TCR beta chain stems from a study of blood T cell repertoires in COVID-19. Study-level background: From T cells, B-cell-depleted T cells, or PBMCs came the material, which was cDNA or gDNA.

Here immunoSEQ multiplex PCR was the method, and the copy in TCRdb shows in-frame clones only, minus some. The table has about 200,000 clones, 75% to 85% seen once. The V segment lost 4 bases and the J segment 2 bases; nucleotides outside the gene matches: 12. Germline assignment: CDR1 MNHEY and CDR2 SVGEGT. The CDR3 has 18 residues. A Seattle source enrolled patients during active infection and followed them longitudinally. This sequence joins TRBV6-2 or TRBV6-3 and TRBJ2-1, with 9 bases aligning to TRBD1. The receptor was isolated from a woman in her forties with COVID-19, enrolled during active disease. Sample: peripheral blood. The CDR3 protein is CASSWPGQGVYAYNEQFF. The CDR3 DNA reads as TGTGCCAGCAGTTGGCCGGGACAGGGTGTTTACGCCTACAATGAGCAGTTCTTC.